Listed below are T cell receptor beta chains from one sample, sequenced in a study of T cells in Graves' hyperthyroidism and ophthalmopathy. TCRdb re-derived calls from the multiplex PCR reads in MiXCR, one entry per CDR3 protein. Here the sample spans around 600,000 distinct CDR3 sequences, approximately 15% being singletons. Sequenced sample: blood. The receptors stem from a woman under 30 with Graves' ophthalmopathy. Both conserved end residues are part of each CDR3.

J gene | V gene | CDR3 protein
TRBJ2-2 | TRBV29-1 | CSVWTGASTGELFF
TRBJ2-4 | TRBV6-1 | CASSESQPGDIQYF
TRBJ2-1 | TRBV19 | CASSIGSLAGGSSYNEQFF
TRBJ2-1 | TRBV19 | CASSRSSGILGGNEQFF
TRBJ2-7 | TRBV27 | CASSDGTSGRYEQYF
TRBJ2-7 | TRBV4-3 | CASSQGRGQGANEQYF
TRBJ1-2 | TRBV6-1 | CASRDRGGIYGYTF
TRBJ1-5 | TRBV28 | CASSPSSGTGINQPQHF
TRBJ2-1 | TRBV3-1 | CASSQDDGGGLPYNEQFF
TRBJ2-3 | TRBV6-1 | CASSSKYSRRGSTDTQYF
TRBJ2-7 | TRBV25-1 | CASGWTYEQYF
TRBJ2-3 | TRBV6-5 | CASSYSLGLAGAGSTDTQYF
TRBJ2-7 | TRBV12-3/TRBV12-4 | CASSFQGAEPYEQYF
TRBJ2-3 | TRBV20-1 | CSANPDSASGLTDTQYF
TRBJ1-1 | TRBV5-8 | CASSLSHGAVEALF
TRBJ2-2 | TRBV20-1 | CSASVFDRGYTGELFF
TRBJ1-2 | TRBV5-1 | CASSLGQTTSYGYTF
TRBJ2-5 | TRBV27 | CASKPTGPLAGKEYF
TRBJ1-2 | TRBV6-1 | CASSLPDGGRLYGYTF
TRBJ2-7 | TRBV13 | CASSGRLGAYEQYF
TRBJ1-5 | TRBV28 | CASLEGQGDNQPQHF
TRBJ2-7 | TRBV11-2 | CASSRAGGREGVYEQYF
TRBJ1-1 | TRBV19 | CASGKVGNNMNTEAFF
TRBJ1-1 | TRBV27 | CASRTYRGLEAFF
TRBJ2-6 | TRBV6-1 | CASHRAGTFGANVLTF
TRBJ2-2 | TRBV7-7 | CASSSERTGELFF
TRBJ1-3 | TRBV6-2/TRBV6-3 | CASNRQVSSGNTIYF